This T cell receptor beta chain derives from a study of blood T cell repertoires in COVID-19. About the study: T cells, B-cell-depleted T cells, or PBMCs provided the cDNA or gDNA that served as material.

In germline, CDR1 is SGHTA, CDR2 FQGNSA. The CDR3 is made up of 15 amino acids. Between the trimmed V and J ends, which lost 5 bases and 4 bases, there was a span of 16 bases. Authors' processing steps: Amplification of reference gene primers provided the estimated nucleated cell counts. The protocol was immunoSEQ multiplex PCR, while the TCRdb copy is restricted to in-frame clones and leaves out a portion. V, J and clone size reflect that table, while D and trimming were determined from the DNA. The table has some 51,000 clones, less than 95% seen once. This sequence was found in a man aged 45 to 65 with acute or convalescent COVID-19. Sequences were obtained from peripheral blood. This sequence joins TRBV7-2 and TRBJ2-3, with D uncertain. CDR3 residues: CASSVTTLRSDTQYF. The CDR3 region has the DNA TGTGCCAGCAGCGTAACGACTTTGAGGTCAGATACGCAGTATTTT.